This T cell receptor (beta chain) was profiled in a study of OX40 agonist ivuxolimab in advanced cancers. Study as a whole: Subjects had a mean age of 60 years, with a range of roughly 23 to 79; around 84% were male. Previous treatment with anti-PD-1, anti-PD-L1 or anti-CTLA-4 therapy was allowed; 40% had received some.

Using immunoSEQ multiplex PCR, the repertoire was profiled, and TCRdb retains in-frame clones only, with some absent. The data show tens of thousands of clones, around 77% seen once. Germline V gene lookup returns CDR1 MGHRA and CDR2 YSYEKL. CDR3 length: 16 residues. Unmatched junction bases numbered 9, after V lost 4 bases and J lost 2 bases. This rearrangement joins TRBV4-1 to TRBJ2-7; 9 nucleotides align to TRBD2. The sample in question was CD4+ or CD8+ T cells sorted from blood, obtained in a trial of the OX40 agonist ivuxolimab. The TCR was taken from an adult with an advanced solid tumor such as melanoma, head and neck, liver or kidney cancer. In DNA form, the CDR3 reads TGCGCCAGCAGCCGCCTTGGACTAGCGCCCACCTACGAGCAGTACTTC. This encodes CASSRLGLAPTYEQYF.